This paragraph reports one T cell receptor beta chain. Its antigen is not identified. It was with 60 Vbeta and 13 Jbeta primers that the PCR ran. Repertoires were generated with immunoSEQ multiplex PCR, while TCRdb's copy carries only in-frame clones and drops some. The sample yields roughly 97,000 clones, around 10% seen once. This sample is drawn from a study of cytomegalovirus exposure and HLA in healthy donors. Findings and limits, study-wide: Later analysis showed TCR association rates varying by HLA locus, highest for DRB1 and lowest for HLA-C. In vitro confirmation showed three CMV-associated chains to be CMV antigen specific. Later analysis showed most CMV-associated TCR beta chains appearing HLA-restricted.

The source is a man aged 35 to 55 in good health and CMV-seropositive. Specimen: PBMCs.

The CDR3 here is CASRGQGAEAFF. The CDR3 nucleotides read TGCGCCAGCAGGGGACAGGGGGCTGAAGCTTTCTTT. The chain carries TRBV10-1 and TRBJ1-1, with 11 bases matching TRBD1. This CDR3 comprises 12 residues. V gave up 6 bases and J gave up 6 bases; unmatched junction bases: 0. Germline V CDR1 and CDR2: WNHNN, SYGVQD (reference sequence).